These T cell receptor beta chains were read from a single sample in a study of long-term antiretroviral therapy in people with HIV. Libraries were prepared by immunoSEQ multiplex PCR; TCRdb keeps only in-frame clonotypes and omits some of them. In the table there are approximately 24,000 clones, under 90% of which are singletons. Sequences were derived from unsorted PBMCs, sampled at the start of antiretroviral therapy, before treatment. These receptors were collected from a woman aged 18-29 years with HIV. CDR3s include the opening cysteine and the closing phenylalanine or tryptophan. Fields, in order: clone size, J gene, V gene, D gene, CDR3 DNA, CDR3 protein. The D gene is left open where the match is weak. Clone size appears in some rows only: once, few, many, or a class for an expanded clone.

abundance: few; j_gene: TRBJ1-2; v_gene: TRBV9; d_gene: -; CDR3nt: TGTGCCAGCAGCTCAAAGGGCGACAGTTTTAACTATGGCTACACCTTC; CDR3aa: CASSSKGDSFNYGYTF
abundance: -; j_gene: TRBJ2-7; v_gene: TRBV12-2; d_gene: -; CDR3nt: TGTGCAAGTCGCCTACAGGACAGGGGGCCCCCGAGATCCTACGAGCAGTACTTC; CDR3aa: CASRLQDRGPPRSYEQYF
abundance: -; j_gene: TRBJ1-2; v_gene: TRBV29-1; d_gene: -; CDR3nt: TGCAGCGCCTACTTTGAAAGCCTCTATGGCTACACCTTC; CDR3aa: CSAYFESLYGYTF
abundance: -; j_gene: TRBJ2-3; v_gene: TRBV25-1; d_gene: -; CDR3nt: TGTGCCAGCAGTGAATATCTAGGTAGTTCAGATACGCAGTATTTT; CDR3aa: CASSEYLGSSDTQYF
abundance: few; j_gene: TRBJ1-1; v_gene: TRBV4-2; d_gene: -; CDR3nt: TGTGCCAGCAGCCAAGAAACGGGGAGAACTGAAGCTTTCTTT; CDR3aa: CASSQETGRTEAFF
abundance: -; j_gene: TRBJ2-7; v_gene: TRBV5-1; d_gene: TRBD2; CDR3nt: TGCGCCAGCAGCTTGGATAGCGGGAGCGACGAGCAGTACTTC; CDR3aa: CASSLDSGSDEQYF
abundance: once; j_gene: TRBJ1-1; v_gene: TRBV27; d_gene: -; CDR3nt: TGTGCCAGCAGTTTAAGGTTCCAGAACACTGAAGCTTTCTTT; CDR3aa: CASSLRFQNTEAFF
abundance: -; j_gene: TRBJ2-1; v_gene: TRBV9; d_gene: TRBD2; CDR3nt: TGTGCCAGCAGCGTAGGGGGGGCCGGGACTAGCTATGAGCAGTTCTTC; CDR3aa: CASSVGGAGTSYEQFF
abundance: -; j_gene: TRBJ1-2; v_gene: TRBV2; d_gene: -; CDR3nt: TGTGCCATTCAGAAAGAGGGGTATGGCTACACCTTC; CDR3aa: CAIQKEGYGYTF
abundance: -; j_gene: TRBJ2-2; v_gene: TRBV6-5; d_gene: -; CDR3nt: TGTGCCAGTTTCTCTCCGGGGGAGCTCACCGGGGAGCTGTTTTTT; CDR3aa: CASFSPGELTGELFF
abundance: -; j_gene: TRBJ2-2; v_gene: TRBV11-2; d_gene: TRBD2; CDR3nt: TGTGCCAGCAGCTTAGGGCCTAGCGGTGCGAACACCGGGGAGCTGTTTTTT; CDR3aa: CASSLGPSGANTGELFF
abundance: -; j_gene: TRBJ1-2; v_gene: TRBV13; d_gene: -; CDR3nt: TGTGCCAGCAACCTGAGGGGTCGTAGGGGCTACACCTTC; CDR3aa: CASNLRGRRGYTF
abundance: -; j_gene: TRBJ1-2; v_gene: TRBV7-9; d_gene: -; CDR3nt: TGTGCCAGCAGCCGCAGGGTCTATGGCTACACCTTC; CDR3aa: CASSRRVYGYTF
abundance: -; j_gene: TRBJ2-3; v_gene: TRBV25-1; d_gene: TRBD1; CDR3nt: TGTGCCAGCAGTGATTCTTGGACAGGGAGCACAGATACGCAGTATTTT; CDR3aa: CASSDSWTGSTDTQYF
abundance: -; j_gene: TRBJ1-5; v_gene: TRBV6-5; d_gene: -; CDR3nt: TGTGCCAGCAGGGGTTATAGCAATCAGCCCCAGCATTTT; CDR3aa: CASRGYSNQPQHF
abundance: few; j_gene: TRBJ1-5; v_gene: TRBV7-8; d_gene: -; CDR3nt: TGTGCCAGCAGCCTTAGAGGGGGGTTTGGTCAGCCCCAGCATTTT; CDR3aa: CASSLRGGFGQPQHF
abundance: -; j_gene: TRBJ1-2; v_gene: TRBV4-3; d_gene: -; CDR3nt: TGCGCCAGCAGCCAAGATGGGCCACAGGGTTCCCCTGGTGGCTACACCTTC; CDR3aa: CASSQDGPQGSPGGYTF
abundance: -; j_gene: TRBJ1-2; v_gene: TRBV29-1; d_gene: -; CDR3nt: TGCAGCGCAAGACAGGAGAACTATGGCTACACCTTC; CDR3aa: CSARQENYGYTF
abundance: -; j_gene: TRBJ1-1; v_gene: TRBV13; d_gene: TRBD1; CDR3nt: TGTGCCAGCAGCCCATACCCCAGGGGGGGGACTGAAGCTTTCTTT; CDR3aa: CASSPYPRGGTEAFF
abundance: -; j_gene: TRBJ1-1; v_gene: TRBV6-5; d_gene: -; CDR3nt: TGTGCCAGCAGTTACTCGGCCCTCCAACTGGGTGAAGCTTTCTTT; CDR3aa: CASSYSALQLGEAFF
abundance: -; j_gene: TRBJ2-7; v_gene: TRBV6-5; d_gene: TRBD2; CDR3nt: TGTGCCAGCAACCATGTGACTAGCGGTTCCTACGAGCAGTACTTC; CDR3aa: CASNHVTSGSYEQYF
abundance: -; j_gene: TRBJ2-1; v_gene: TRBV28; d_gene: -; CDR3nt: TGTGCCAGCAGTTTAAGGAGCGGACGGGAGCAGTTCTTC; CDR3aa: CASSLRSGREQFF
abundance: once; j_gene: TRBJ2-5; v_gene: TRBV7-6; d_gene: -; CDR3nt: TGTGCCAGCAGCTTAGGGCAGCAAGAGACCCAGTACTTC; CDR3aa: CASSLGQQETQYF
abundance: -; j_gene: TRBJ1-1; v_gene: TRBV11-2; d_gene: -; CDR3nt: TGTGCCAGCAGCCCCTCAGAGGGGGTAGAAGCTTTCTTT; CDR3aa: CASSPSEGVEAFF
abundance: -; j_gene: TRBJ2-7; v_gene: TRBV15; d_gene: -; CDR3nt: TGTGCCACCCAGATTGCCGGGGGTTACGAGCAGTACTTC; CDR3aa: CATQIAGGYEQYF
abundance: -; j_gene: TRBJ1-3; v_gene: TRBV19; d_gene: -; CDR3nt: TGTGCCAGTAGTATCGGCGGAAATGGAAACACCATATATTTT; CDR3aa: CASSIGGNGNTIYF
abundance: -; j_gene: TRBJ1-1; v_gene: TRBV6-5; d_gene: TRBD1; CDR3nt: TGTGCCAGCAGTTACCGGACAGGGGTTCAGGTCAGTGAAGCTTTCTTT; CDR3aa: CASSYRTGVQVSEAFF
abundance: -; j_gene: TRBJ2-7; v_gene: TRBV18; d_gene: TRBD1; CDR3nt: TGTGCCAGCTCACTCCGACAGGGTCTCTACGAGCAGTACTTC; CDR3aa: CASSLRQGLYEQYF
abundance: few; j_gene: TRBJ1-3; v_gene: TRBV7-2; d_gene: -; CDR3nt: TGTGCCAGCAGCTTTAACTCTGGAAACACCATATATTTT; CDR3aa: CASSFNSGNTIYF
abundance: -; j_gene: TRBJ1-1; v_gene: TRBV9; d_gene: -; CDR3nt: TGTGCCAGCAGCGTTAGCGGAATGGACAGCTGGGCTGAAGCTTTCTTT; CDR3aa: CASSVSGMDSWAEAFF
abundance: -; j_gene: TRBJ1-1; v_gene: TRBV27; d_gene: TRBD1; CDR3nt: TGTGCCAGCAGTTTCATAGGGGGCATGGCTTTCTTT; CDR3aa: CASSFIGGMAFF
abundance: few; j_gene: TRBJ2-2; v_gene: TRBV2; d_gene: TRBD2; CDR3nt: TGTGCCAGCAGTGAAGGACTAGCGGGAGTCACCGGGGAGCTGTTTTTT; CDR3aa: CASSEGLAGVTGELFF
abundance: -; j_gene: TRBJ2-7; v_gene: TRBV4-1; d_gene: TRBD2; CDR3nt: TGCGCCAGCAGCCAAGACCTGACTAGCGGGATTGTGCAGTACTTC; CDR3aa: CASSQDLTSGIVQYF
abundance: medium-sized; j_gene: TRBJ2-1; v_gene: TRBV25-1; d_gene: TRBD2; CDR3nt: TGTGCCAGCAGCCTAGCGGGCTCCTACAATGAGCAGTTCTTC; CDR3aa: CASSLAGSYNEQFF
abundance: -; j_gene: TRBJ2-2; v_gene: TRBV6-5; d_gene: -; CDR3nt: TGTGCCAGCAGTTACAGCCAGGGAGTTCCCGGGGAGCTGTTTTTT; CDR3aa: CASSYSQGVPGELFF
abundance: -; j_gene: TRBJ2-7; v_gene: TRBV10-3; d_gene: -; CDR3nt: TGTGCCAGCAGTTACGGGGGAAACGAGCAGTACTTC; CDR3aa: CASSYGGNEQYF
abundance: -; j_gene: TRBJ2-7; v_gene: TRBV4-3; d_gene: TRBD2; CDR3nt: TGCGCCAGCAGCCCTAGCGGGACCGTAGAGCAGTACTTC; CDR3aa: CASSPSGTVEQYF
abundance: -; j_gene: TRBJ2-7; v_gene: TRBV4-1; d_gene: -; CDR3nt: TGCGCCAGCAGCCGTTTAGGGGAAAAGGCTTACGAGCAGTACTTC; CDR3aa: CASSRLGEKAYEQYF
abundance: -; j_gene: TRBJ2-7; v_gene: TRBV4-3; d_gene: -; CDR3nt: TGCGCCAGCAGCCCCTTGGGGGATCACTACGAGCAGTACTTC; CDR3aa: CASSPLGDHYEQYF
abundance: -; j_gene: TRBJ1-3; v_gene: TRBV5-1; d_gene: -; CDR3nt: TGCGCCAGCAGCTCCACCGACATTGGAAACACCATATATTTT; CDR3aa: CASSSTDIGNTIYF
abundance: -; j_gene: TRBJ2-7; v_gene: TRBV7-9; d_gene: TRBD2; CDR3nt: TGTGCCAGCAGCCCAGATAGCGGGGGGCCCTCCTACGAGCAGTACTTC; CDR3aa: CASSPDSGGPSYEQYF
abundance: -; j_gene: TRBJ1-4; v_gene: TRBV6-1; d_gene: -; CDR3nt: TGTGCCAGCAGTGACGCCCCGGGGGCTTTGGGGGAAAAACTGTTTTTT; CDR3aa: CASSDAPGALGEKLFF
abundance: few; j_gene: TRBJ2-7; v_gene: TRBV9; d_gene: TRBD2; CDR3nt: TGTGCCAGCAGCGTAGAAGCGGGGGCCCTCTACGAGCAGTACTTC; CDR3aa: CASSVEAGALYEQYF
abundance: -; j_gene: TRBJ1-5; v_gene: TRBV30; d_gene: -; CDR3nt: TGTGCCTGGAGCGCGGGGGGCGGGGGATGGAGCAATCAGCCCCAGCATTTT; CDR3aa: CAWSAGGGGWSNQPQHF
abundance: -; j_gene: TRBJ2-5; v_gene: TRBV13; d_gene: -; CDR3nt: TGTGCCAGCAGCTCCGGGGAGACCCAGTACTTC; CDR3aa: CASSSGETQYF
abundance: -; j_gene: TRBJ1-4; v_gene: TRBV13; d_gene: -; CDR3nt: TGTGCCAGCAGCCTCTGGGTGGGAACTAATGAAAAACTGTTTTTT; CDR3aa: CASSLWVGTNEKLFF
abundance: -; j_gene: TRBJ1-3; v_gene: TRBV21-1; d_gene: -; CDR3nt: TGTGCCAGCAGCAAAGGTTCATCGGGGGGGCATAGTGGAAACACCATATATTTT; CDR3aa: CASSKGSSGGHSGNTIYF
abundance: -; j_gene: TRBJ1-2; v_gene: TRBV19; d_gene: -; CDR3nt: TGTGCCAGTAGTATGGCAGGAGGTAACTATGGCTACACCTTC; CDR3aa: CASSMAGGNYGYTF
abundance: -; j_gene: TRBJ1-3; v_gene: TRBV6-5; d_gene: -; CDR3nt: TGTGCCAGCAGTTATGCAGGGGACTCTGGAAACACCATATATTTT; CDR3aa: CASSYAGDSGNTIYF